One sample yielded the 30 T cell receptor beta chains listed below, sequenced in a study of T-cell reconstitution after alpha-beta-depleted transplantation in children (TCRdb year 2016). Libraries were built with PCR. The sequencer listed for this sample is Illumina HiSeq 2500. TCR library preparation used molecular barcoding, with unique molecular identifiers applied to normalize quantification of the TCRbeta repertoire. TCRdb ran its own pipeline on the public reads, namely fastp trimming at Q25 and MiXCR clone calling, and kept in-frame beta chains. Each entry merges the rows of one CDR3 protein and shows their most common DNA and genes. This sample gives more than 450,000 distinct CDR3 sequences in total; around 18% of them show up just once. Jointly, the top ten make up 3% to 4% of the sample. The sample here was PBMCs from the stem cell graft donor, taken from the stem cell graft. The receptors derive from a human donor who donated a stem cell graft to a child with acute lymphoblastic leukemia.

The chain recombines TRBV4-1 with TRBJ1-5; D remains unclear. V was cut by 4 bases and J by 1 base, with 8 bases left in between. The CDR3 is 14 residues long. Germline V gene data show CDR1 as MGHRA and CDR2 as YSYEKL. The CDR3 bases are TGCGCCAGCAGCCCTGGTCTGAGCAATCAGCCCCAGCATTTT. Its translation: CASSPGLSNQPQHF.

The chain combines TRBV27 with TRBJ2-4; tentative D call: TRBD1 (5 bases). The CDR3 contains 14 residues. Germline V gene data show CDR1 as MNHEY and CDR2 as SMNVEV (reference sequence). V shed 3 bases and J shed 0 bases, with 6 bases lying between them. CDR3 bases: TGTGCCAGCAGTTTCCAGGGAGCCAAAAACATTCAGTACTTC. It is translated as CASSFQGAKNIQYF.

This chain connects TRBV24-1 to TRBJ2-2; the match to TRBD2 covers 9 bases. With 3 bases clipped from V and 5 bases from J, the junction kept 6 bases outside the gene matches. Germline CDR1 KGHDR, CDR2 SFDVKD. The CDR3 extends over 16 amino acids. CDR3 residues: CATSDVAGVCTGELFF. CDR3 nucleotides: TGTGCCACCAGTGATGTAGCGGGAGTTTGTACCGGGGAGCTGTTTTTT.

This chain links TRBV29-1 with TRBJ1-5, with TRBD1 as a possible D gene (5 bases). Germline V lookup: CDR1 SQVTM, CDR2 ANQGSEA. The V gene lost 4 bases and the J gene lost 4 bases, with 11 bases spanning the gap. The CDR3 spans 13 residues. CDR3 loop: CSVAWGTNQPQHF. The CDR3 nucleotides are TGCAGCGTTGCCTGGGGGACTAATCAGCCCCAGCATTTT.

The rearrangement joins TRBV6-1 to TRBJ2-5; D ambiguous. Trimming stripped 1 base from V and 0 bases from J, with 6 bases between. Germline assignment: CDR1 MNHNS and CDR2 SASEGT. The CDR3 extends over 14 amino acids. CDR3 sequence: CASSEGRYQETQYF. The CDR3 DNA sequence: TGTGCCAGCAGTGAAGGCAGGTACCAAGAGACCCAGTACTTC.

This clonotype occurred a few times. Given a much more abundant clone one base away, this may be a read error. The gene calls are TRBV28 and TRBJ2-3, with 10 bases matching TRBD1. This CDR3 comprises 14 residues. The germline gives CDR1 MDHEN, CDR2 SYDVKM. V dropped 6 bases and J dropped 1; count of bases not matched to a gene: 1. Here the CDR3 DNA reads TGTGCCAGCAGCGGGACAGGGGGCACAGATACGCAGTATTTT. Residues: CASSGTGGTDTQYF. Complete variable domain (other parts from reference TRBV28 and TRBJ2-3): DVKVTQSSRYLVKRTGEKVFLECVQDMDHENMFWYRQDPGLGLRLIYFSYDVKMKEKGDIPEGYSVSREKKERFSLILESASTNQTSMYLCASSGTGGTDTQYFGPGTRLTVL.

This chain uses TRBV21-1 with TRBJ1-2; the table's D call, TRBD1, has no DNA check behind it. TRBV21-1 is annotated as a pseudogene. The CDR3 loop spans 13 amino acids. CDR3 nucleotide sequence: TGTGCCAGCAGCAAACCCCCAGGGCATGGCTACACCTTC. Translation gives CASSKPPGHGYTF.

This clonotype was detected a few times. This sequence joins TRBV5-4 and TRBJ2-1; a weak D match, TRBD2 (6 bases). The CDR3 totals 17 residues. The ends were cut back, 0 bases at V and 5 bases at J, with 18 bases in the middle. Germline CDR1 is SGHNT and CDR2 is YYREEE (reference sequence). DNA for the CDR3: TGTGCCAGCAGCTTGGGGGGAGGCGGCCTACCGGACAATGAGCAGTTCTTC. As protein: CASSLGGGGLPDNEQFF.

This chain links TRBV15 with TRBJ2-5; no firm D call. Germline CDR1 and CDR2: LNHNV and YYDKDF (reference sequence). Between the trimmed V and J ends, which lost 3 bases and 2 bases, there was a span of 16 bases. The CDR3 has 16 amino acids. The CDR3 DNA reads as TGTGCCACCAGCAGCGGAATAGTGGGGTTACAAGAGACCCAGTACTTC. This encodes CATSSGIVGLQETQYF.

This clonotype was seen a few times. V usage is TRBV20-1 and J usage is TRBJ2-2; perhaps TRBD1 as D (8 bases). The CDR3 runs to 19 residues. Trimming shortened V by 6 bases and J by 1 base, and 27 bases separated the two germline ends. Germline values: CDR1 DFQATT, CDR2 SNEGSKA (reference sequence). The CDR3: CSARTGIGLAEGNTGELFF. The CDR3 coding sequence is TGCAGTGCCCGGACAGGGATAGGGCTAGCGGAGGGGAACACCGGGGAGCTGTTTTTT.

The chain joins TRBV6-5 to TRBJ2-1; no firm D call. Trimming took 6 bases from V and 8 from J, leaving 8 bases between them. Germline assignment: CDR1 MNHEY and CDR2 SVGAGI. The CDR3 sequence is 11 residues long. The CDR3 DNA sequence: TGTGCCAGCAGGCTGGGCTATGAGCAGTTCTTC. Translating gives CASRLGYEQFF.

This clonotype was counted a few times. The CDR3 here is CASKRASGTSTGELFF. The CDR3 coding sequence is TGTGCCAGCAAGAGGGCTAGCGGGACCTCCACCGGGGAGCTGTTTTTT. The gene calls are TRBV2 and TRBJ2-2; the match to TRBD2 covers 9 bases. V lost 7 bases to trimming and J lost 4 bases; unmatched junction nucleotides: 10. The CDR3 loop spans 16 amino acids. Per the germline V gene, CDR1 is SNHLY and CDR2 is FYNNEI.

This clonotype has a handful of counts. This chain connects TRBV7-3 to TRBJ2-2; D is unresolved. This CDR3 has 16 amino acids. V lost 6 bases and J lost 0, with 14 bases in between. The germline V gene has CDR1 SGHTA and CDR2 FQGTGA. The CDR3 region has the DNA TGTGCCAGCAGTTCCCGGGCGACTTCGAACACCGGGGAGCTGTTTTTT. It codes for CASSSRATSNTGELFF.

This clonotype showed up just a few times. This chain connects TRBV11-1 to TRBJ2-1; 8 nucleotides align to TRBD2. From germline, CDR1 is SGHAT and CDR2 FQDESV (reference sequence). The CDR3 loop spans 19 amino acids. The trim removed 0 bases at V and 6 bases at J, leaving 16 bases unmatched. The CDR3 loop reads CASSLALNIGTRLVNEQFF. CDR3 nucleotide sequence: TGTGCCAGCAGCTTAGCGCTTAATATTGGGACTAGGTTGGTCAATGAGCAGTTCTTC.

This clonotype was counted a few times. The chain recombines TRBV5-6 with TRBJ2-5; D possibly uses TRBD1 or TRBD2 (6 bases each). This CDR3 has 16 residues. With 4 bases removed from V and 4 bases from J, the gap between germline ends came to 20 bases. The germline gives CDR1 SGHDT, CDR2 YYEEEE. Here the CDR3 DNA reads TGTGCCAGCAGCCCCCTCGGAGGGGACAACGGAGAGACCCAGTACTTC. It is translated as CASSPLGGDNGETQYF.

The chain joins TRBV7-8 to TRBJ2-7; 9 bases map to TRBD2. V lost 3 bases to trimming and J lost 0 bases; unmatched junction nucleotides: 9. This CDR3 is 17 amino acids long. Looked up from germline, CDR1 is SGHVS and CDR2 is FQNEAQ. CDR3 coding DNA: TGTGCCAGCAGCTTTCCCGGGGGTAGCGGGAGCTCCTACGAGCAGTACTTC. Encoded protein: CASSFPGGSGSSYEQYF.

The V call is TRBV5-1, the J call TRBJ2-5; TRBD2 might be the D (6 bases). The CDR3 spans 14 residues. V shed 0 bases and J shed 6 bases, with 12 bases lying between them. Germline CDR1 and CDR2: SGHRS and YFSETQ. The CDR3, as DNA: TGCGCCAGCAGCTTGGCGGCTAGCGAGCAGACCCAGTACTTC. Translated: CASSLAASEQTQYF.

This clonotype was detected only a few times. The chain carries TRBV27 and TRBJ2-1, with D unresolved. Germline loops: CDR1 MNHEY, CDR2 SMNVEV (reference sequence). V gave up 3 bases and J gave up 2 bases, with 11 bases separating them. The CDR3 has 15 residues. This chain's CDR3 is CASSLKALTYNEQFF. The CDR3 coding sequence is TGTGCCAGCAGTTTGAAAGCGTTGACCTACAATGAGCAGTTCTTC.

This clonotype has only a few counts. The chain is built from TRBV10-3 and TRBJ1-5, with a tentative D call TRBD1 (6 bases). The CDR3 contains 16 residues. Germline CDR1 is ENHRY and CDR2 is SYGVKD. Trimming removed 10 bases from V and 4 bases from J, with 23 bases in between. The CDR3 DNA is TGTGCCACCCAACAGGGAAAGGTATTAGGAAATCAGCCCCAGCATTTT. Translation gives CATQQGKVLGNQPQHF.

This clonotype was counted many times. V and J are TRBV3-1 and TRBJ2-7; TRBD2 is a possible D gene (6 bases). CDR1 LGHDT and CDR2 YNNKEL come from the germline V gene (reference sequence). The CDR3 extends over 13 amino acids. Trimming pared 4 bases from V and 3 bases from J, leaving 10 bases between. CDR3 residues: CASSRLGRYEQYF. The CDR3 DNA reads as TGTGCCAGCAGCCGACTAGGCCGCTACGAGCAGTACTTC.

The table lists this clonotype with a few counts. The chain is built from TRBV3-1 and TRBJ2-1; D uncertain. The CDR3 is 15 residues long. The germline CDR1 and CDR2 sequences are LGHDT and YNNKEL (reference sequence). V shed 4 bases and J shed 2 bases, with 12 bases lying between them. The CDR3 nucleotides are TGTGCCAGCAGCCCCGGACCTTCGGCCTACAATGAGCAGTTCTTC. It codes for CASSPGPSAYNEQFF.

This clonotype was picked up a small number of times. The chain has TRBV5-1 and TRBJ2-1; D perhaps matches TRBD2 (5 bases). The V gene lost 9 bases and the J gene lost 5 bases, with 18 bases spanning the gap. The CDR3 is 14 amino acids. Germline V gene lookup returns CDR1 SGHRS and CDR2 YFSETQ. The CDR3, as DNA: TGCGCCACCAAAGACTCCGGGAACAACAATGAGCAGTTCTTC. This gives the protein CATKDSGNNNEQFF.

In its sample, this clonotype was seen a few times. This chain connects TRBV28 to TRBJ2-7; D is perhaps TRBD2 (5 bases). CDR3 length equals 15 residues. The V and J ends lost 2 bases and 6 bases respectively, with 17 bases between them. Looked up from germline, CDR1 is MDHEN and CDR2 is SYDVKM. CDR3 bases: TGTGCCAGCAGTTTAATTGCGATAGCGTCCGTCGAGCAGTACTTC. This encodes CASSLIAIASVEQYF. The whole variable domain, remainder taken from reference TRBV28 and TRBJ2-7, is DVKVTQSSRYLVKRTGEKVFLECVQDMDHENMFWYRQDPGLGLRLIYFSYDVKMKEKGDIPEGYSVSREKKERFSLILESASTNQTSMYLCASSLIAIASVEQYFGPGTRLTVT.

The table lists this clonotype with a few counts. The chain recombines TRBV5-1 with TRBJ1-1; no reliable D call. V gave up 4 bases and J gave up 10 bases, with 23 bases separating them. Germline V gives CDR1 SGHRS, CDR2 YFSETQ. The CDR3 contains 15 residues. As DNA, the CDR3 is TGCGCCAGCAGCATCGGTTGGGAAGTTGGAAATGGAGCTTTCTTT. This encodes CASSIGWEVGNGAFF.

This clonotype was picked up a small number of times. The chain has TRBV27 and TRBJ2-7; D is possibly TRBD1 (7 bases). The CDR3 consists of 15 residues. The V and J ends lost 4 bases and 5 bases respectively, with 18 bases between them. Germline loops: CDR1 MNHEY, CDR2 SMNVEV (reference sequence). CDR3 amino acids: CASSSLEGAVDEQYF. CDR3 DNA: TGTGCCAGCAGTTCCTTGGAGGGGGCGGTAGACGAGCAGTACTTC.

In its sample, this clonotype was seen a few times. The gene calls are TRBV19 and TRBJ2-1, with D perhaps TRBD2 (6 bases). Trimming took off 5 bases at V and 0 bases at J, with 14 bases between the two ends. The CDR3 loop spans 16 amino acids. The V gene's germline CDR1 is LNHDA and CDR2 SQIVND (reference sequence). The CDR3 bases are TGTGCCAGTAGTTACGGCGGGGACCCCTCCTACAATGAGCAGTTCTTC. Translated: CASSYGGDPSYNEQFF.

The chain joins TRBV6-1 to TRBJ1-2, with D possibly TRBD1 on 5 matching bases. The CDR3 runs 14 residues. The V gene's germline CDR1 is MNHNS and CDR2 SASEGT. Trimming cost V 6 bases and J 3 bases, with 14 bases left between them. The CDR3 sequence is CASRSGGKDYGYTF. The CDR3 bases are TGTGCCAGCAGGTCCGGGGGAAAGGACTATGGCTACACCTTC.

This clonotype was seen more than once but under ten times. The chain couples TRBV5-1 to TRBJ2-2, with TRBD2 identical over 7 bases. This CDR3 region has 16 residues. Germline V gene sequence: CDR1 SGHRS, CDR2 YFSETQ. V gave up 2 bases and J gave up 0 bases; unmatched junction bases: 4. Here the CDR3 reads CASSFGGRANTGELFF. The CDR3 DNA follows: TGCGCCAGCAGCTTTGGCGGGAGAGCGAACACCGGGGAGCTGTTTTTT.

The chain combines TRBV20-1 with TRBJ2-1; the match to TRBD2 covers 7 bases. Germline assignment: CDR1 DFQATT and CDR2 SNEGSKA (reference sequence). Trimming at V came to 6 bases and at J to 8 bases, leaving 13 bases not matched to a gene. The CDR3 is 14 amino acids. CDR3 coding DNA: TGCAGTGCCCTCCTATCCGGGGGAGGGGATGAGCAGTTCTTC. Encoded protein: CSALLSGGGDEQFF.

This clonotype was detected only a few times. CDR3 coding DNA: TGCGCCAGCAGCTGGGGACAAGAGGTCAATGAGCAGTTCTTC. Protein: CASSWGQEVNEQFF. This sequence joins TRBV5-1 and TRBJ2-1; D is perhaps TRBD1 (6 bases). Germline CDR1 and CDR2: SGHRS and YFSETQ. The ends were cut back, 3 bases at V and 6 bases at J, with 13 bases in the middle. The CDR3 sequence is 14 residues long. Full variable domain (remainder filled in from reference TRBV5-1 and TRBJ2-1): KAGVTQTPRYLIKTRGQQVTLSCSPISGHRSVSWYQQTPGQGLQFLFEYFSETQRNKGNFPGRFSGRQFSNSRSEMNVSTLELGDSALYLCASSWGQEVNEQFFGPGTRLTVL.